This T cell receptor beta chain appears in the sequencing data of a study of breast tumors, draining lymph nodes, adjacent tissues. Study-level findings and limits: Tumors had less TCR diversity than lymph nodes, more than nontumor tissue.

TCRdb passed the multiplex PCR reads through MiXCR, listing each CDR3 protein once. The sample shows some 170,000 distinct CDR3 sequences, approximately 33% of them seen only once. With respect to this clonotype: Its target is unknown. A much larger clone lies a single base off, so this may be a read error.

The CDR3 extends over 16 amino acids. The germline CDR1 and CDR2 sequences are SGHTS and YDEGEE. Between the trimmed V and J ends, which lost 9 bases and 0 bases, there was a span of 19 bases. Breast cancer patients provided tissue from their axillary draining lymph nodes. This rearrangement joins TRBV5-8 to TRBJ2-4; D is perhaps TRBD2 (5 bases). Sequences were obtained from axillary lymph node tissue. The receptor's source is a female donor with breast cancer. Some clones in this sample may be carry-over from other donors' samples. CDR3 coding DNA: TGTGCCATAACACTCGGGGTGGCAGTAGCCAAAAACATTCAGTACTTC. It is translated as CAITLGVAVAKNIQYF.